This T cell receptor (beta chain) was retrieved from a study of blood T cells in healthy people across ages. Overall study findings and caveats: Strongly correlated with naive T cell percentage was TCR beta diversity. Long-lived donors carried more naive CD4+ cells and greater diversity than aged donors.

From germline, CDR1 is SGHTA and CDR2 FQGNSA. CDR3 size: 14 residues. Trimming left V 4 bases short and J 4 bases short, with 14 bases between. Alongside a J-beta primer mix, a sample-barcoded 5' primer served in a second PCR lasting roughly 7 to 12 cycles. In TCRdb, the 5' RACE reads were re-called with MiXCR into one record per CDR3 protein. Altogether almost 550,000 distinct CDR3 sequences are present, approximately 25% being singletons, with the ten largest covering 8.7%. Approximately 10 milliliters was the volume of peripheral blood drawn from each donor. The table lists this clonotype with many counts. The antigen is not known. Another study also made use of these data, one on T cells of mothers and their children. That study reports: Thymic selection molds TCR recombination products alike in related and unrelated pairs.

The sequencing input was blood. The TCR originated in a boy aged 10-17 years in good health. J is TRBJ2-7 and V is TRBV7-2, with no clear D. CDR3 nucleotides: TGTGCCAGCAGCTGGACGGTTCAAAAATACGAGCAGTACTTC. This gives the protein CASSWTVQKYEQYF.